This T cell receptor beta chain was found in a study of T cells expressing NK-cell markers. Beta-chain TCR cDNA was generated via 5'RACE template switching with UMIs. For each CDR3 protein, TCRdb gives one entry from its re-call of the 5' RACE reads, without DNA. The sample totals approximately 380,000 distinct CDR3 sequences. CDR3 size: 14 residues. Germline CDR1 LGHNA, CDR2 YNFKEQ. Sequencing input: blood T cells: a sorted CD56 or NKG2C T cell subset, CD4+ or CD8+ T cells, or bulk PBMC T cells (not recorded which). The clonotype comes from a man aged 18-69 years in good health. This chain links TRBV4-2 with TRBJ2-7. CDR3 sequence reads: CASSQMDQNYEQYF.